The text below deals with one TCR beta chain. Its matching antigen is unknown. This record comes from a study of T cell responses to AZD1222 COVID-19 vaccine. Overall study findings and caveats: Dominant at 160-218 and 743-854, vaccine-associated CD4 TCRs also spanned spike.

Germline values: CDR1 MNHEY, CDR2 SMNVEV (reference sequence). Trimming took off 4 bases at V and 2 bases at J, with 12 bases between the two ends. CDR3 length equals 15 residues. Some clones are missing from TCRdb's copy, which holds only in-frame ones; the method was immunoSEQ multiplex PCR. This sample carries about 130,000 clones, 90% to 95% of them seen once, and the ten largest clones take approximately 3.4%. The TCR comes from an adult in good health. The J gene is TRBJ1-5, the V gene TRBV27; D remains ambiguous. The material sequenced was peripheral blood, taken on day 0 of AZD1222 vaccination. The CDR3 DNA reads as TGTGCCAGCAGTTCGACCCCAACGGGCAATCAGCCCCAGCATTTT. Encoded protein: CASSSTPTGNQPQHF.